The clone carrying this TCR beta chain was seen a single time. These data belong to a study of brain T cells in children with intractable seizures. Germline V gives CDR1 MDHEN, CDR2 SYDVKM. This CDR3 spans 14 amino acids. V lost 3 bases and J 5 bases, leaving 13 bases between the germline ends. The time point was: blood from clinic visit 5 months post-surgery; TSC patient then seizure free. The sequenced cases were selected for having the highest brain T cell transcript signatures. TCRdb's copy holds only in-frame clones and misses some; the assay was immunoSEQ multiplex PCR. Of about 340,000 clones in the sample, more than 85% were seen once.

The V gene is TRBV28, the J gene TRBJ2-5; possibly TRBD2 for D (6 bases). This specimen consisted of peripheral blood, obtained about 5 months after surgery. The receptor was derived from a boy in the first two years of life with tuberous sclerosis and intractable seizures. The CDR3 DNA reads as TGTGCCAGCAGTTTTCCGGGAGAGTGGGAGACCCAGTACTTC. This translates into CASSFPGEWETQYF.